One and the same sample provided the 24 T cell receptor beta chains below, sequenced in a study of breast tumors, draining lymph nodes, adjacent tissues. One entry per CDR3 protein, called by TCRdb with MiXCR from the multiplex PCR reads. Among around 50,000 distinct CDR3 sequences listed, roughly 24% were seen once. The material sequenced was breast tumor tissue. All receptors derive from a female donor with breast cancer. Some clones in this sample may be carry-over from other donors' samples.

This clonotype was recorded at least ten times. V usage is TRBV5-5 and J usage is TRBJ1-2; D call uncertain. CDR1 SGHKS and CDR2 YYEKEE come from the germline V gene (reference sequence). The CDR3 runs to 14 residues. V lost 0 bases to trimming and J lost 4 bases, with 10 bases between them. In nucleotides, the CDR3 is TGTGCCAGCAGCTTGGTAGGCGCATCCTATGGCTACACCTTC. Translating it yields CASSLVGASYGYTF.

Only one count was recorded for this clonotype. Without the conserved terminal phenylalanine or tryptophan, this CDR3 likely stems from a read error. CDR3 region: CASNLGGWPYNEQFL. DNA for the CDR3: TGTGCCAGTAACCTAGGGGGCTGGCCCTACAATGAGCAGTTCCTC. This chain joins TRBV19 and TRBJ2-1; 7 bases map to TRBD1. This CDR3 has 15 amino acids. In germline, CDR1 is LNHDA, CDR2 SQIVND (reference sequence). J gave up 2 bases and V 7 bases, and 8 bases lay outside the gene matches.

This clonotype was recorded at least ten times. CDR3 coding DNA: TGCGCCAGCAGCTTGGAAGGGCCCCTCAACTATGGCTACACCTTC. Translating it yields CASSLEGPLNYGYTF. The chain carries TRBV5-1 and TRBJ1-2; D not certain. Germline assignment: CDR1 SGHRS and CDR2 YFSETQ. Trimming stripped 0 bases from V and 2 bases from J, with 11 bases between. CDR3 length: 15 residues.

This clonotype was picked up many times. The V call is TRBV7-8, the J call TRBJ2-3; D gene ambiguous. Trimming pared 0 bases from V and 2 bases from J, leaving 9 bases between. The CDR3 spans 15 residues. In germline, CDR1 is SGHVS, CDR2 FQNEAQ. This CDR3 reads CASSLALRSTDTQYF. CDR3 in DNA: TGTGCCAGCAGCTTAGCGCTTAGATCCACAGATACGCAGTATTTT. The complete variable domain, with remaining parts taken from reference TRBV7-8 and TRBJ2-3, reads GAGVSQSPRYKVAKRGQDVALRCDPISGHVSLFWYQQALGQGPEFLTYFQNEAQLDKSGLPSDRFFAERPEGSVSTLKIQRTQQEDSAVYLCASSLALRSTDTQYFGPGTRLTVL.

The rearrangement uses TRBV20-1 and TRBJ2-1; D is ambiguous. V lost 5 bases, J lost 7 bases, and 12 bases lay in between. Germline CDR1 and CDR2: DFQATT and SNEGSKA (reference sequence). CDR3 size: 12 residues. DNA for the CDR3: TGCAGTGCTGATAGTACGTGGAATGAGCAGTTCTTC. It translates to CSADSTWNEQFF.

This clonotype occurred many times. The gene calls are TRBV4-1 and TRBJ2-7; possibly TRBD1 or TRBD2 for D (5 bases each). CDR1 MGHRA and CDR2 YSYEKL come from the germline V gene. V was clipped by 1 base and J by 3 bases, with 7 bases between them. This CDR3 contains 13 residues. CDR3 DNA: TGCGCCAGCAGCCAAGTGGGGGACTACGAGCAGTACTTC. As protein: CASSQVGDYEQYF.

This clonotype was seen at least ten times. The chain has TRBV19 and TRBJ2-1, with 11 bases identical to TRBD2. CDR1 is LNHDA, CDR2 SQIVND, per germline (reference sequence). This CDR3 comprises 14 residues. The V segment lost 0 bases and the J segment 15 bases; nucleotides outside the gene matches: 7. This CDR3 reads CASSIDPLGLAVFF. DNA of the CDR3: TGTGCCAGTAGTATAGATCCTTTGGGACTAGCGGTGTTCTTC.

This clonotype is medium-sized (0.01 to 0.1%). The rearrangement joins TRBV13 to TRBJ1-2; D perhaps matches TRBD1 (5 bases). Germline assignment: CDR1 PRHDT and CDR2 FYEKMQ (reference sequence). The CDR3 extends over 13 amino acids. V was trimmed by 5 bases and J by 3 bases, leaving 10 bases between them. The CDR3: CASSAGKYYGYTF. DNA for the CDR3: TGTGCCAGCAGCGCAGGGAAGTACTATGGCTACACCTTC.

This chain links TRBV7-8 with TRBJ1-1; D unresolved. Germline CDR1 is SGHVS and CDR2 is FQNEAQ. The CDR3 is 14 residues long. The V end was cut by 5 bases, the J end by 1 base, with 11 bases between. The CDR3 loop is CASSPQLGNTEAFF. For the CDR3, the DNA is TGTGCCAGCAGCCCCCAGTTAGGGAACACTGAAGCTTTCTTT. The whole variable domain, filled in from reference TRBV7-8 and TRBJ1-1, reads GAGVSQSPRYKVAKRGQDVALRCDPISGHVSLFWYQQALGQGPEFLTYFQNEAQLDKSGLPSDRFFAERPEGSVSTLKIQRTQQEDSAVYLCASSPQLGNTEAFFGQGTRLTVV.

This clonotype was picked up many times. This chain links TRBV5-4 with TRBJ1-3; TRBD1 is a possible D gene (6 bases). CDR3 length: 16 residues. From germline, CDR1 is SGHNT and CDR2 YYREEE (reference sequence). Trimming left V 1 base short and J 3 bases short, with 14 bases between. The CDR3 DNA is TGTGCCAGCAGCTTGCCAACAGGGTTGGGTGGAAACACCATATATTTT. Residues: CASSLPTGLGGNTIYF.

Many counts were recorded for this clonotype. A junction end diverges from the germline sequence, so it may reflect a read error. The rearrangement links TRBV6-2 or TRBV6-3 to TRBJ2-7; no firm D call. CDR1 is MNHEY, CDR2 SVGEGT, per germline. The CDR3 spans 12 residues. CDR3 in DNA: TGTGCCAGCAGTCGCCCGTCCTTCGAGCAGTACTTC. Translation: CASSRPSFEQYF.

This clonotype ranks as medium-sized. The V and J genes are TRBV7-9 and TRBJ2-1; no definite D call. From germline, CDR1 is SEHNR and CDR2 FQNEAQ (reference sequence). V was clipped by 2 bases and J by 11 bases, with 13 bases between them. This CDR3 has 13 amino acids. For the CDR3, the DNA is TGTGCCAGCAGCTTACCCCCCGACCAAAAGCAGTTCTTC. Its protein product is CASSLPPDQKQFF.

This clonotype was counted ten times or more. The chain carries TRBV5-1 and TRBJ1-4; TRBD1 matches 8 bases. V shed 2 bases, J shed 3 bases, and the junction held 3 bases outside the gene matches. The CDR3 runs 15 residues. The germline CDR1 and CDR2 sequences are SGHRS and YFSETQ. The CDR3 sequence is CASSFDRGANEKLFF. The CDR3, as DNA: TGCGCCAGCAGCTTCGACAGGGGTGCTAATGAAAAACTGTTTTTT. Together with reference TRBV5-1 and TRBJ1-4, the CDR3 gives the full variable domain: KAGVTQTPRYLIKTRGQQVTLSCSPISGHRSVSWYQQTPGQGLQFLFEYFSETQRNKGNFPGRFSGRQFSNSRSEMNVSTLELGDSALYLCASSFDRGANEKLFFGSGTQLSVL.

Comments on this clonotype: A much larger clone differs by one base, so this may be a read error. The chain uses TRBV27 and TRBJ2-7; maybe TRBD2 (6 bases). Per germline, CDR1 MNHEY and CDR2 SMNVEV (reference sequence). This CDR3 is 15 amino acids long. V was trimmed by 6 bases and J by 0 bases, leaving 15 bases between them. The CDR3 is CASSPPGLLSYEQYF. The DNA of the CDR3 is TGTGCCAGCAGCCCGCCGGGACTCCTCTCCTACGAGCAGTACTTC.

This clonotype appeared many times. V and J are TRBV20-1 and TRBJ2-6, with D possibly TRBD1 on 6 matching bases. Trimming pared 2 bases from V and 1 base from J, leaving 9 bases between. The CDR3 is 15 amino acids. From germline, CDR1 is DFQATT and CDR2 SNEGSKA (reference sequence). For the CDR3, the DNA is TGCAGTGCTAGACAGGGGATTTCTGGGGCCAACGTCCTGACTTTC. This translates into CSARQGISGANVLTF.

V usage is TRBV3-1 and J usage is TRBJ2-1; D is possibly TRBD2 (7 bases). The CDR3 has 17 amino acids. The V and J ends lost 0 bases and 3 bases respectively, with 15 bases between them. Germline CDR1 and CDR2: LGHDT and YNNKEL (reference sequence). The CDR3 reads CASSQEEGGAGYNEQFF. The CDR3, as DNA: TGTGCCAGCAGCCAAGAGGAGGGGGGGGCCGGCTACAATGAGCAGTTCTTC.

This clonotype was detected many times. This sequence joins TRBV7-8 and TRBJ2-3; 8 bases match TRBD1. With V trimmed by 7 bases and J by 3 bases, 6 bases remained unmatched. CDR1 and CDR2 (germline): SGHVS, FQNEAQ. The CDR3 runs 14 residues. CDR3 in amino acids: CASTPGGWTDTQYF. CDR3 sequence (DNA): TGTGCCAGCACCCCAGGGGGCTGGACAGATACGCAGTATTTT.

Points on this clonotype: One base away lies a much larger clone, so this may be a sequencing read error. The rearrangement links TRBV5-1 to TRBJ1-4, with a weak D call TRBD1 (6 bases). The germline gives CDR1 SGHRS, CDR2 YFSETQ. The CDR3 is made up of 14 amino acids. The chain's CDR3 is CASSPPGGSENLFF. The DNA for the CDR3 is TGCGCCAGCAGCCCCCCGGGGGGCAGTGAAAATCTGTTTTTT.

This clonotype was seen at least ten times. The chain has TRBV14 and TRBJ2-7; 7 bases fit TRBD1. The CDR3 length is 16 residues. V was pared by 1 base and J by 0 bases, with 6 bases of the junction left unmatched. Germline CDR1 is SGHDN and CDR2 is FVKESK. The CDR3 is CASSQARTGFSYEQYF. For the CDR3, the DNA is TGTGCCAGCAGCCAAGCGCGGACAGGCTTCTCCTACGAGCAGTACTTC.

This clonotype showed up just a few times. The chain is built from TRBV19 and TRBJ1-1; D is unresolved. The CDR3 covers 14 residues. Germline CDR1 LNHDA, CDR2 SQIVND (reference sequence). The V gene lost 8 bases and the J gene lost 0 bases, with 13 bases spanning the gap. CDR3 region: CASGPRVMNTEAFF. The CDR3 region has the DNA TGTGCCAGTGGGCCACGGGTCATGAACACTGAAGCTTTCTTT.

Details on this clonotype: It may be a read error: a sequence one base away is much more abundant. The chain joins TRBV19 to TRBJ2-3, with D perhaps matching TRBD1 or TRBD2 (5 bases each). The CDR3 is 15 amino acids. CDR1 and CDR2 (germline): LNHDA, SQIVND (reference sequence). CDR3 coding DNA: TGTGTCAGTACCCCAAGGGACCGGGGTACAGATACGCAGTATTTT. Its protein is CVSTPRDRGTDTQYF.

This clonotype was counted ten times or more. CDR3 bases: TGTGCCAGCAACACAGGGGTGGGCTACGAGCAGTACTTC. It specifies CASNTGVGYEQYF. The chain uses TRBV13 and TRBJ2-7; 7 bases fit TRBD1. CDR1 PRHDT and CDR2 FYEKMQ come from the germline V gene (reference sequence). Unmatched junction bases numbered 6, after V lost 7 bases and J lost 3 bases. The CDR3 is 13 residues long.

V usage is TRBV7-2 and J usage is TRBJ2-7; 13 bases line up with TRBD2. V shed 5 bases, J shed 4 bases, and the junction held 5 bases outside the gene matches. The CDR3 extends over 15 amino acids. Germline V CDR1 and CDR2: SGHTA, FQGNSA. The DNA of the CDR3 is TGTGCCAGCAGCGGAGGGACTAGCGGGAAGTACGAGCAGTACTTC. Amino acids: CASSGGTSGKYEQYF.

This clonotype was observed many times. V and J are TRBV19 and TRBJ2-1, with TRBD2 identical over 7 bases. Losses at the gene ends were 4 bases for V and 4 bases for J; bases not matched to a gene: 7. CDR1 LNHDA and CDR2 SQIVND come from the germline V gene (reference sequence). The CDR3 is 15 amino acids. CDR3 loop: CASSKGGHSYNEQFF. CDR3 bases: TGTGCCAGTAGTAAGGGAGGGCATTCGTACAATGAGCAGTTCTTC.